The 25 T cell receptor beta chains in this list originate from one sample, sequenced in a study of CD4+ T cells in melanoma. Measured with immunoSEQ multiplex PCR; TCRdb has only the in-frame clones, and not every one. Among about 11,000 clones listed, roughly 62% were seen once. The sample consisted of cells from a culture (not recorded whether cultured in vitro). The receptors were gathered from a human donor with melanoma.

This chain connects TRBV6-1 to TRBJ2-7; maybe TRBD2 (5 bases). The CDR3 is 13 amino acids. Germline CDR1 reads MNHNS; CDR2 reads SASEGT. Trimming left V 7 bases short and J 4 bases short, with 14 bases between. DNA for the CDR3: TGTGCCAGCACCGAAGGGAGTAGGTACGAGCAGTACTTC. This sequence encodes CASTEGSRYEQYF.

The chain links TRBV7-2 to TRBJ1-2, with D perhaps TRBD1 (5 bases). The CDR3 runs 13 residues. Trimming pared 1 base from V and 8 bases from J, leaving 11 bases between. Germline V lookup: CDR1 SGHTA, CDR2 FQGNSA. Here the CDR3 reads CASSLEGSGGYTF. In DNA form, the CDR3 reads TGTGCCAGCAGCTTAGAGGGGTCGGGAGGCTACACCTTC.

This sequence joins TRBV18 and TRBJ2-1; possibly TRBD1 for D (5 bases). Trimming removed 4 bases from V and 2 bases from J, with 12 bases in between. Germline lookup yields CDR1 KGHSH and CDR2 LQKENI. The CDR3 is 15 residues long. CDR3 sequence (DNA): TGTGCCAGCTCACAGGGGCAGGGTCCCTACAATGAGCAGTTCTTC. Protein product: CASSQGQGPYNEQFF.

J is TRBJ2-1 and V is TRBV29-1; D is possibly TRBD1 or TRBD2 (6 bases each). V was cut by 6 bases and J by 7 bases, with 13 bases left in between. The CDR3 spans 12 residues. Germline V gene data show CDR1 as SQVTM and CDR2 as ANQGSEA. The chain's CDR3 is CSVLGGLNEQFF. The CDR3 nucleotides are TGCAGCGTCCTGGGGGGCCTGAATGAGCAGTTCTTC.

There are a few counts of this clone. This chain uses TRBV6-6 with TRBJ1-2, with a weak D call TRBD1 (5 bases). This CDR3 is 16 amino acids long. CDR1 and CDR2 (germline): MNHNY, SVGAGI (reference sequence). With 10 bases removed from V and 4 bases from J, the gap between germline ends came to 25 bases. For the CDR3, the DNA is TGTGCCACCATCCGGCTGTCGGTGGCAGGGTCCTATGGCTACACCTTC. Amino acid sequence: CATIRLSVAGSYGYTF.

CDR3 in DNA: TGCAGTGCTAGGGACTACGAGCAGTACTTC. It encodes CSARDYEQYF. The chain links TRBV20-1 to TRBJ2-7; no definite D call. This CDR3 has 10 residues. Trimming cost V 3 bases and J 3 bases, with 3 bases left between them. Germline V gives CDR1 DFQATT, CDR2 SNEGSKA (reference sequence).

CDR3 sequence reads: CASSISNTGELFF. In DNA, the CDR3 is TGCGCCAGCAGCATCTCTAACACCGGGGAGCTGTTTTTT. The V gene is TRBV5-1, the J gene TRBJ2-2; D unresolved. Trimming took off 4 bases at V and 2 bases at J, with 6 bases between the two ends. The CDR3 has 13 amino acids. The V gene's germline CDR1 is SGHRS and CDR2 YFSETQ.

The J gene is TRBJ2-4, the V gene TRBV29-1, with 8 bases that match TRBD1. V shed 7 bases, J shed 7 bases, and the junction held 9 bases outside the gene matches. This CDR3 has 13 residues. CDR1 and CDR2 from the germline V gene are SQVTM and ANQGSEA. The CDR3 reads CSASPGGFNIQYF. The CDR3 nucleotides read TGCAGCGCCTCCCCAGGGGGCTTTAACATTCAGTACTTC.

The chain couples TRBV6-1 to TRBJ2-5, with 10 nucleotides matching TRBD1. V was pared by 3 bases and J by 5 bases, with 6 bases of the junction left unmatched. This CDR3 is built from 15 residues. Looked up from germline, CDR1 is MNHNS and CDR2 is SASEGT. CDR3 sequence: CASSDMTGGAETQYF. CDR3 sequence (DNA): TGTGCCAGCAGTGATATGACAGGGGGCGCGGAGACCCAGTACTTC.

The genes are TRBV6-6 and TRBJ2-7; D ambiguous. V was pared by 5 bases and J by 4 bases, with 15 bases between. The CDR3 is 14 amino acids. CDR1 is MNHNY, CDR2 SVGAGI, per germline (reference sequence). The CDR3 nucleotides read TGTGCCAGCAGTCGTACCCGCACTAAGTACGAGCAGTACTTC. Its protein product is CASSRTRTKYEQYF.

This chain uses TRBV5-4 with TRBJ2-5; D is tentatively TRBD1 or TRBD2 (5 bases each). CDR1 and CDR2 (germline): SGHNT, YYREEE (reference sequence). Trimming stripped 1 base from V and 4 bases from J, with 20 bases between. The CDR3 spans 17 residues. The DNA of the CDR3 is TGTGCCAGCAGCTTGCGGGGCAGGCAGACCCTCCTAGAGACCCAGTACTTC. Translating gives CASSLRGRQTLLETQYF.

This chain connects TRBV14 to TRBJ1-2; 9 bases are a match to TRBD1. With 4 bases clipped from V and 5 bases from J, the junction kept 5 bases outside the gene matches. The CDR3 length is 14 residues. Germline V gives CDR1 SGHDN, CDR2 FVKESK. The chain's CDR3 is CASSPGTGTYGYTF. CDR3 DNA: TGTGCCAGCAGCCCCGGGACAGGGACTTATGGCTACACCTTC.

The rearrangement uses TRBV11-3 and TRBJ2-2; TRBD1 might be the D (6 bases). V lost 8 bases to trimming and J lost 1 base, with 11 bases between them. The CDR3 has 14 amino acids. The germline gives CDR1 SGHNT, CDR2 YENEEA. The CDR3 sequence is CASAGRGNTGELFF. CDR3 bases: TGTGCCAGCGCGGGCAGGGGGAACACCGGGGAGCTGTTTTTT.

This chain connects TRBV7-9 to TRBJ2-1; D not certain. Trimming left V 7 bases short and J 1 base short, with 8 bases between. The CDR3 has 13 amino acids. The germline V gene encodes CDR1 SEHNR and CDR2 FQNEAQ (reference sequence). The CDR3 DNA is TGTGCCAGCACTCTGGGGTCCTACAATGAGCAGTTCTTC. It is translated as CASTLGSYNEQFF.

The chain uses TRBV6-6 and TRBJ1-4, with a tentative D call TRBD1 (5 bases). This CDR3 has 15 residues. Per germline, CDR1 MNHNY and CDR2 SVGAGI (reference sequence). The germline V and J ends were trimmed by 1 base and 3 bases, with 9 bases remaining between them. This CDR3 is CASSYLGTSNEKLFF. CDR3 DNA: TGTGCCAGCAGTTACTTAGGGACCTCTAATGAAAAACTGTTTTTT.

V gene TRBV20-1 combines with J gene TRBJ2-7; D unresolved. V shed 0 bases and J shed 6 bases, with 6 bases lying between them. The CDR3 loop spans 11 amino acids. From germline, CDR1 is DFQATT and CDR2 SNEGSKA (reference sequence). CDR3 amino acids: CSARDRAEQYF. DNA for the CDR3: TGCAGTGCTAGAGATAGAGCCGAGCAGTACTTC.

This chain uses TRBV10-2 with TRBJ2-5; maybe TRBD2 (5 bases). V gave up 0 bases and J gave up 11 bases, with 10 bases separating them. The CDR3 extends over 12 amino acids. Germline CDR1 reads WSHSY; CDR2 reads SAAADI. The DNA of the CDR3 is TGCGCCAGCAGTGAGTCGAGTAGGGAGCAGTACTTC. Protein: CASSESSREQYF.

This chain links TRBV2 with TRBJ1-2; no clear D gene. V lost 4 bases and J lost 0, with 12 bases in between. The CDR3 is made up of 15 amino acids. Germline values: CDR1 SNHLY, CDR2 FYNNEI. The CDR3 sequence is CASSAKAITNYGYTF. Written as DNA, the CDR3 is TGTGCCAGCAGTGCCAAGGCAATTACTAACTATGGCTACACCTTC.

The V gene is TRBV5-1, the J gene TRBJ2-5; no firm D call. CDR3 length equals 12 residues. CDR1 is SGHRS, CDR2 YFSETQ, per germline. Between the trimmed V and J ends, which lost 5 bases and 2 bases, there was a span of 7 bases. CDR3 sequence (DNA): TGCGCCAGCAGTACATTTCAAGAGACCCAGTACTTC. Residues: CASSTFQETQYF.

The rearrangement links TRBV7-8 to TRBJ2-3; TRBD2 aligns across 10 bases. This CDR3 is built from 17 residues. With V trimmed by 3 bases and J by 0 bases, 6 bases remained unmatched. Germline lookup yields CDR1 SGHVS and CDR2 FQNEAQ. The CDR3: CASSFGRTSGSTDTQYF. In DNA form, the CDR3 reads TGTGCCAGCAGCTTTGGGCGGACTAGCGGTAGCACAGATACGCAGTATTTT.

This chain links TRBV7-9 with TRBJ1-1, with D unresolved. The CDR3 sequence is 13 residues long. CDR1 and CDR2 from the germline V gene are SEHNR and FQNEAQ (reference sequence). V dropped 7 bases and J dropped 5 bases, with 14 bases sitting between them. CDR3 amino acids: CASTLAPRTEAFF. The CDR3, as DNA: TGTGCCAGCACCCTCGCCCCGCGAACTGAAGCTTTCTTT.

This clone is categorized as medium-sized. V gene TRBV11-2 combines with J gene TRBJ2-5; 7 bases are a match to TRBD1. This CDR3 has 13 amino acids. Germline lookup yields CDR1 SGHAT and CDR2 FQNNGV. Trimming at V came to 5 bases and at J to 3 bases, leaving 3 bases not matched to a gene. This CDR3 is CASSPTGKETQYF. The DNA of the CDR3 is TGTGCCAGCAGCCCGACAGGGAAAGAGACCCAGTACTTC.

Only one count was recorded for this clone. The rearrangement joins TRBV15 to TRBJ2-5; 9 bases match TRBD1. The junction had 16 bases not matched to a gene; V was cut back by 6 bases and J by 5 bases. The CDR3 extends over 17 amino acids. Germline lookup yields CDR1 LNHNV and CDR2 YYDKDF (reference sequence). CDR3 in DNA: TGTGCCACCAGGAGCAGCTACGGACAGGGGTTTGTTGAGACCCAGTACTTC. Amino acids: CATRSSYGQGFVETQYF.

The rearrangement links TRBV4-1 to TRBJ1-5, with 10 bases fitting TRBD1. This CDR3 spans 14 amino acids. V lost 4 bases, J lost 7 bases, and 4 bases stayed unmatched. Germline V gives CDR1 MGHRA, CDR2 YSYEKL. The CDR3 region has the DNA TGCGCCAGCAGCCTAGGACAGGGGGAGCAGCCCCAGCATTTT. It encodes CASSLGQGEQPQHF.

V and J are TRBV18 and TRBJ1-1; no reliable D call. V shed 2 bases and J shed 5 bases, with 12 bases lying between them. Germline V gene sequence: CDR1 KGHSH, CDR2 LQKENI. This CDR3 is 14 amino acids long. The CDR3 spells CASSPGRQATEAFF. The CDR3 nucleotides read TGTGCCAGCTCACCAGGCAGGCAGGCAACTGAAGCTTTCTTT.